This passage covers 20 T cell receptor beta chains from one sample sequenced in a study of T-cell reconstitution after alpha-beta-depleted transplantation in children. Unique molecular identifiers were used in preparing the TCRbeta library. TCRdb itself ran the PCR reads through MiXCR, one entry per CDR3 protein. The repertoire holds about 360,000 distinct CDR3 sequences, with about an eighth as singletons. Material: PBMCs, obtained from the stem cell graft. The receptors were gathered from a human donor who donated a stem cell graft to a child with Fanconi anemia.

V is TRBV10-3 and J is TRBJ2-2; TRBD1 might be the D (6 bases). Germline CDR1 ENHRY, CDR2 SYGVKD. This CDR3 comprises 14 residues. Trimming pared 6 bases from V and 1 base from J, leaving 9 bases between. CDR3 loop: CAIRKTGNTGELFF. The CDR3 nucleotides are TGTGCCATCAGAAAGACAGGGAACACCGGGGAGCTGTTTTTT.

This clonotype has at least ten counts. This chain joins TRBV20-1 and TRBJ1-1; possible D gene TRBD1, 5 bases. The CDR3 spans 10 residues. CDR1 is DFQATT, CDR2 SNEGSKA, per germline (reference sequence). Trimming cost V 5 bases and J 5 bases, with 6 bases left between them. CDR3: CSAGQTEAFF. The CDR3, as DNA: TGCAGTGCTGGACAAACTGAAGCTTTCTTT.

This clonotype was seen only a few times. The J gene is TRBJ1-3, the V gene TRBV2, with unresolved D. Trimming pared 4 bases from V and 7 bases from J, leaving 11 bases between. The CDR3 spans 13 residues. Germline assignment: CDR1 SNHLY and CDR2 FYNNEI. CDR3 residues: CASSVSTANTIYF. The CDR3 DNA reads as TGTGCCAGCAGTGTGTCAACGGCGAACACCATATATTTT.

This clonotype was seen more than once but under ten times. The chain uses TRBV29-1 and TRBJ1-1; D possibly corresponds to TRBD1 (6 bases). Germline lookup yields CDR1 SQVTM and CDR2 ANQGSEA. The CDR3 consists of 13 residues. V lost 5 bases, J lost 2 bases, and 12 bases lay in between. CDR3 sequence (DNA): TGCAGCGTTTGGACAGCTTACAACACTGAAGCTTTCTTT. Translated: CSVWTAYNTEAFF. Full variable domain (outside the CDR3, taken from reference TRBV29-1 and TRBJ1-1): SAVISQKPSRDICQRGTSLTIQCQVDSQVTMMFWYRQQPGQSLTLIATANQGSEATYESGFVIDKFPISRPNLTFSTLTVSNMSPEDSSIYLCSVWTAYNTEAFFGQGTRLTVV.

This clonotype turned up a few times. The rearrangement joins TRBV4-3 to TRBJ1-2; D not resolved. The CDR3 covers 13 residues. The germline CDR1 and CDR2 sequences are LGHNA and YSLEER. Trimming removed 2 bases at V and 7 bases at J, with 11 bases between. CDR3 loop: CASSQKAWAGYTF. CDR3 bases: TGCGCCAGCAGCCAAAAAGCGTGGGCTGGCTACACCTTC.

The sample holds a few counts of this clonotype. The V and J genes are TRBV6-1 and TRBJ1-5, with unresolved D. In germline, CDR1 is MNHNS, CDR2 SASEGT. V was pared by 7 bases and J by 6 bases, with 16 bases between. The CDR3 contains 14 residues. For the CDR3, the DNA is TGTGCCAGCACACGGGGTCGGGTTGCTCAGCCCCAGCATTTT. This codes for CASTRGRVAQPQHF.

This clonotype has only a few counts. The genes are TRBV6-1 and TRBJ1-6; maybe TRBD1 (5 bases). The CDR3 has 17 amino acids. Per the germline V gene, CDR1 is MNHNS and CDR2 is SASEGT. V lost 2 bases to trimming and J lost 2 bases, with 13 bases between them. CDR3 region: CASSEWGGSPYNSPLHF. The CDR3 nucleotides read TGTGCCAGCAGTGAATGGGGGGGGTCACCCTATAATTCACCCCTCCACTTT.

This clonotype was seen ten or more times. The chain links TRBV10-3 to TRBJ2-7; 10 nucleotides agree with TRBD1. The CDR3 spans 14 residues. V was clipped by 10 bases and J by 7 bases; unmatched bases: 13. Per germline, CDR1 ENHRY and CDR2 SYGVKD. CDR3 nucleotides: TGTGCCACCGCACCTCGGGACAGGGGCGGGGAGCAGTACTTC. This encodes CATAPRDRGGEQYF.

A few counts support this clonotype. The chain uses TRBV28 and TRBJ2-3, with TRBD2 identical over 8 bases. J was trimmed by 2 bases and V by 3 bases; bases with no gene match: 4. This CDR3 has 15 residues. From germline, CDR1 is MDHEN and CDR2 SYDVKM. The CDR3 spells CASSFPGGNTDTQYF. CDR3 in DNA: TGTGCCAGCAGTTTCCCGGGGGGGAACACAGATACGCAGTATTTT. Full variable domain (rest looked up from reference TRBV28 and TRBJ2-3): DVKVTQSSRYLVKRTGEKVFLECVQDMDHENMFWYRQDPGLGLRLIYFSYDVKMKEKGDIPEGYSVSREKKERFSLILESASTNQTSMYLCASSFPGGNTDTQYFGPGTRLTVL.

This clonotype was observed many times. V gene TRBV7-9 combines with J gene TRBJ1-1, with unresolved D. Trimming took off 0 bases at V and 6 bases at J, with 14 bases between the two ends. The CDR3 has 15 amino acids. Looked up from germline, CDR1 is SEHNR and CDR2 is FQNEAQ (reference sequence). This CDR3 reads CASSLAGPRIAEAFF. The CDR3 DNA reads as TGTGCCAGCAGCTTAGCCGGGCCAAGGATCGCTGAAGCTTTCTTT.

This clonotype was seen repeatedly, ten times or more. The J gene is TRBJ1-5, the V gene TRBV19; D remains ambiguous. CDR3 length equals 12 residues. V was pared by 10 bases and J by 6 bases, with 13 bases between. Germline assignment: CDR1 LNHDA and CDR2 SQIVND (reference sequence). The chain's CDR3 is CATGLGLQPQHF. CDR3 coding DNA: TGTGCCACCGGTTTGGGCCTTCAGCCCCAGCATTTT.

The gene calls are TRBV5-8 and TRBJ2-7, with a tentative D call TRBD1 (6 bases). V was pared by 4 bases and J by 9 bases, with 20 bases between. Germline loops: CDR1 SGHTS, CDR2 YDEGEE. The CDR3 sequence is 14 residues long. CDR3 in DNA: TGTGCCAGCAGCAGTCGGGACACGGGATCCGGGCAGTACGTC. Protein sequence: CASSSRDTGSGQYV.

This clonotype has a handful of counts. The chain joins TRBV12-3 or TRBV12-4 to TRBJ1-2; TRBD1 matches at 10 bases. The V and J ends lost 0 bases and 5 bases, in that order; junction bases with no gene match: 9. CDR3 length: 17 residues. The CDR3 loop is CASSLAHPGQGSYGYTF. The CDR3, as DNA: TGTGCCAGCAGTTTAGCGCACCCGGGACAGGGGTCTTATGGCTACACCTTC.

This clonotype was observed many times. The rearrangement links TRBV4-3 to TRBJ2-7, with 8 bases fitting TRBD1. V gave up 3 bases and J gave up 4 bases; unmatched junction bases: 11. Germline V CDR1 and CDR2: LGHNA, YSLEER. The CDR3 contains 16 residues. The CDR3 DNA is TGCGCCAGCAGCCAGAACTCAGGGGGCGCGGGATACGAGCAGTACTTC. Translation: CASSQNSGGAGYEQYF.

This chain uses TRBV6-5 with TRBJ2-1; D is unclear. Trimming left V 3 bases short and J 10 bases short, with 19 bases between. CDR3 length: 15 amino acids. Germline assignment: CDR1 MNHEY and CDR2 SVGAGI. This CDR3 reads CASSYYKANRIEQFF. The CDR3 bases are TGTGCCAGCAGTTATTATAAAGCTAACAGAATCGAGCAGTTCTTC.

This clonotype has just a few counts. This chain's CDR3 is CASSQESGGGTDTQYF. For the CDR3, the DNA is TGTGCCAGCAGCCAAGAAAGCGGGGGGGGCACAGATACGCAGTATTTT. The V and J genes are TRBV4-2 and TRBJ2-3, with 10 bases identical to TRBD2. Losses at the gene ends were 0 bases for V and 1 base for J; bases not matched to a gene: 1. The CDR3 is 16 amino acids. Germline V CDR1 and CDR2: LGHNA, YNFKEQ.

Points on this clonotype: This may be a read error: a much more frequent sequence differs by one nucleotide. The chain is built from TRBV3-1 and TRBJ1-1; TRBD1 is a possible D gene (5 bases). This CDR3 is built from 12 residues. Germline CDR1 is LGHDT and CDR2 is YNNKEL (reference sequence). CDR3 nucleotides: TGTGCCAGCAGTCGACAGAACACTGAAGTTTTCTTT. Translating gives CASSRQNTEVFF.

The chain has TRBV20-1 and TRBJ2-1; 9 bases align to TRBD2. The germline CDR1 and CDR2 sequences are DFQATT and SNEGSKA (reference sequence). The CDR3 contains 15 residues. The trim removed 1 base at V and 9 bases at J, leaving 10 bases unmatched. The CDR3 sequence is CSARVAGELLGEQFF. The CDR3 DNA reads TGCAGTGCTAGAGTAGCGGGGGAATTGCTTGGTGAGCAGTTCTTC.

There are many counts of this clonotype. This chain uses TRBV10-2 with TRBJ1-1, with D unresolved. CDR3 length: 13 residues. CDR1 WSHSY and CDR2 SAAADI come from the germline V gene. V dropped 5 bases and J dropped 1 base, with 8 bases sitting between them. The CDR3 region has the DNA TGCGCCAGCAGTTCGACTTGGAACACTGAAGCTTTCTTT. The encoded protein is CASSSTWNTEAFF.

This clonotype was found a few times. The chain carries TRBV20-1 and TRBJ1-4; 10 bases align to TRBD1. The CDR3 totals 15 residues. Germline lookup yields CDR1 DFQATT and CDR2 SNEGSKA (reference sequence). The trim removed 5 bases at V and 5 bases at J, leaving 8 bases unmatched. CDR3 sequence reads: CSACPRDRGNEKLFF. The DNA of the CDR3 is TGCAGTGCTTGCCCCCGGGACAGGGGAAATGAAAAACTGTTTTTT.